The T cell receptor beta chain under discussion was sequenced for a study of technical replicates of blood from a handful of donors. Clones were sequenced by immunoSEQ multiplex PCR, and TCRdb holds only the in-frame ones, with some missing. The data show 79,000 or so clones, approximately 93% seen once. The origin of this receptor is a human donor in good health. Sequenced material: T cells isolated from PBMCs.

The CDR3 reads CATSEGGYEQYF. The CDR3 coding sequence is TGTGCCACCTCCGAGGGTGGCTACGAGCAGTACTTC. The rearrangement joins TRBV15 to TRBJ2-7, with D possibly TRBD2 on 5 matching bases. CDR1 is LNHNV, CDR2 YYDKDF, per germline (reference sequence). V shed 8 bases and J shed 3 bases, with 11 bases lying between them. This CDR3 is 12 amino acids long.